This TCR beta chain came from a study of CD8+ T cells in alopecia areata. Whole-study findings and limits: The treated group had a single nonresponder, limiting CD8+ expansion-response conclusions. Tofacitinib significantly decreased scalp clonality and expanded CD8+ clones among top 100. Sequencing of scalp tissue also captures the resident alphabeta T cells of normal skin.

For this clone: The antigen is not known.

CDR1 and CDR2 (germline): LNHDA, SQIVND (reference sequence). After removal of 5 bases from V and 6 bases from J, the junction contained 8 bases not matched to a gene. The CDR3 totals 15 residues. Stated treatment: oral pan-JAK inhibitor, 5-10 mg twice daily. Those with alopecia areata gave lesional scalp punch biopsies and peripheral blood. cDNA reverse transcribed from extracted RNA served as the sequencing template. Libraries were prepared by immunoSEQ multiplex PCR; TCRdb keeps only in-frame clonotypes and omits some of them. The top ten hold around 1.8% of the sample, which has about 300,000 clones, roughly 60% seen once.

The sequencing here drew on CD4+ T cells sorted from blood, taken at week 24, from a patient treated with tofacitinib. This TCR came from a human donor with alopecia areata. J is TRBJ2-1 and V is TRBV19; 9 bases match TRBD2. The DNA for the CDR3 is TGTGCCAGTAGTCCTGGGACTAGCCCGGGCAATGAGCAGTTCTTC. Encoded protein: CASSPGTSPGNEQFF.